This T cell receptor beta chain is from a study of a mutant IDH1 vaccine in newly diagnosed glioma. The CDR3 consists of 15 residues. Trimming removed 2 bases from V and 0 bases from J, with 11 bases in between. Germline V gives CDR1 SGDLS, CDR2 YYNGEE. Time point reported: week 11, during vaccination. All doses held 300 ug of mutant IDH1 20-mer peptide, with topical imiquimod. The protocol was immunoSEQ multiplex PCR, while the TCRdb copy is restricted to in-frame clones and leaves out a portion. This sample has tens of thousands of clones, with around 80% found just once. To note about this clone: Its specificity is not known.

The rearrangement uses TRBV9 and TRBJ1-2; the D gene is possibly TRBD1 (5 bases). Specimen: PBMCs, collected from a glioma patient whose treatment included an IDH1 peptide vaccine. This clonotype was sampled from a man aged 50-60 years with glioma. CDR3 residues: CASSVRAAANYGYTF. CDR3 bases: TGTGCCAGCAGCGTCAGGGCGGCAGCTAACTATGGCTACACCTTC.